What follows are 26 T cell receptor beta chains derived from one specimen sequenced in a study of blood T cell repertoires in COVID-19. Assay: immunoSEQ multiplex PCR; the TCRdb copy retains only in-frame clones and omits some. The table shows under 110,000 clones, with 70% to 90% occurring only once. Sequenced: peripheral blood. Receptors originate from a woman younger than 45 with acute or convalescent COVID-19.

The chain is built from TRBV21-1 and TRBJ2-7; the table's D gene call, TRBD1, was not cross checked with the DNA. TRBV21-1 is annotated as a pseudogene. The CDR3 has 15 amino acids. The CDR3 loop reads CASSKAGDRIYEQYF. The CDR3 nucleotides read TGTGCCAGCAGCAAAGCCGGGGACAGGATCTACGAGCAGTACTTC.

This CDR3 is CASIRTVSTDTQYF. The DNA for the CDR3 is TGTGCCAGCATAAGGACAGTTAGCACAGATACGCAGTATTTT. The chain joins TRBV6-5 to TRBJ2-3; TRBD1 is a possible D gene (6 bases). Germline V gene data show CDR1 as MNHEY and CDR2 as SVGAGI. The CDR3 is 14 amino acids. Deletions cut 7 bases from V and 0 bases from J, with 11 bases between.

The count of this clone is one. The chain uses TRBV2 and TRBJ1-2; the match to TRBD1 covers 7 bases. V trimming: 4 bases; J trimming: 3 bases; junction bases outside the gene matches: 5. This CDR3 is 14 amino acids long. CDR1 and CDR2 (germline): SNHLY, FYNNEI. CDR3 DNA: TGTGCCAGCAGTGTTAGAACAGGGGACTATGGCTACACCTTC. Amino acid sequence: CASSVRTGDYGYTF.

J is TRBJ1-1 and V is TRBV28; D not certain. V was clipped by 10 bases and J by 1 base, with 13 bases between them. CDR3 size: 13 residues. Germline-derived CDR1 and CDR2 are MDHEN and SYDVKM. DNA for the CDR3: TGTGCCATCCTCCAGGCATCGAACACTGAAGCTTTCTTT. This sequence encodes CAILQASNTEAFF.

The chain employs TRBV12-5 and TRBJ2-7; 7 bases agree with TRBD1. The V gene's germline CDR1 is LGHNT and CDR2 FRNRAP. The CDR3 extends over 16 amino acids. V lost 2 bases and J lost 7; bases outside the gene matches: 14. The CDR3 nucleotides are TGTGCTAGTGGTTTGAGATCGGGACAGCCTCCTGGGGAGCAGTACTTC. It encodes CASGLRSGQPPGEQYF.

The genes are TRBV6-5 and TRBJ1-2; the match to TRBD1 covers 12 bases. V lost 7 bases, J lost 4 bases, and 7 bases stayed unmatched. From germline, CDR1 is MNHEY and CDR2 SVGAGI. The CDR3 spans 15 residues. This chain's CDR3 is CASNMGQGAGYGYTF. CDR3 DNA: TGTGCCAGCAACATGGGACAGGGGGCAGGCTATGGCTACACCTTC.

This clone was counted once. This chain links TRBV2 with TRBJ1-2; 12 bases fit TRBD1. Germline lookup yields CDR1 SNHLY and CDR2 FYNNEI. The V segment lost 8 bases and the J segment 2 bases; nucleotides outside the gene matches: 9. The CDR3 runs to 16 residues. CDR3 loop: CASLRDRGPGNYGYTF. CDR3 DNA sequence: TGTGCCAGCCTCCGGGACAGGGGGCCGGGGAACTATGGCTACACCTTC.

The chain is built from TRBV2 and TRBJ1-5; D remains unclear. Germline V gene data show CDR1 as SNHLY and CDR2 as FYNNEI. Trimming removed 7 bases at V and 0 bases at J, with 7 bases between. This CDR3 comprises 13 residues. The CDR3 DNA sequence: TGTGCCAGCATGGGAGATAGCAATCAGCCCCAGCATTTT. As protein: CASMGDSNQPQHF. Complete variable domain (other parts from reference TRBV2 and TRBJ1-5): EPEVTQTPSHQVTQMGQEVILRCVPISNHLYFYWYRQILGQKVEFLVSFYNNEISEKSEIFDDQFSVERPDGSNFTLKIRSTKLEDSAMYFCASMGDSNQPQHFGDGTRLSIL.

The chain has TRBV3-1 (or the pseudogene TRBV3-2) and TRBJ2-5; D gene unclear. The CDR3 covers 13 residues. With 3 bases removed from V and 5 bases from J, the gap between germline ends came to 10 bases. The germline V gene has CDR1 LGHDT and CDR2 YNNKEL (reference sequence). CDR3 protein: CASSQGPLETQYF. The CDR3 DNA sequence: TGTGCCAGCAGCCAGGGCCCTCTGGAGACCCAGTACTTC.

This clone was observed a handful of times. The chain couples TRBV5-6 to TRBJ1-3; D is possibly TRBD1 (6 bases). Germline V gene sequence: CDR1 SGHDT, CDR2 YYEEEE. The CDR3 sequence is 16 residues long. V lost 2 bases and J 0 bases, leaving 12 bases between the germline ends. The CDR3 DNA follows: TGTGCCAGCAGCTTTGGTCAGGGGATCTCTGGAAACACCATATATTTT. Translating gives CASSFGQGISGNTIYF.

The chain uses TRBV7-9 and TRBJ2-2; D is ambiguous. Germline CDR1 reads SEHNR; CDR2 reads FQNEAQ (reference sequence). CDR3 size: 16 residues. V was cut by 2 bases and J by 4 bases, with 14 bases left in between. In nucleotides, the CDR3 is TGTGCCAGCAGCTTAAACGGAGCGTGGAGCACCGGGGAGCTGTTTTTT. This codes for CASSLNGAWSTGELFF.

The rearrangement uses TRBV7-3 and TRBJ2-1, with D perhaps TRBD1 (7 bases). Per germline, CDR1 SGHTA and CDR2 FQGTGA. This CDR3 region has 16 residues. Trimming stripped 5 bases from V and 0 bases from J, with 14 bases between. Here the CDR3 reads CASSLSGGSSYNEQFF. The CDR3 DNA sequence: TGTGCCAGCAGCCTCTCAGGGGGGTCCTCCTACAATGAGCAGTTCTTC.

CDR3 bases: TGTGCCTGGAGTGACCGTAGGGAATGGGAGGGAATGAACACTGAAGCTTTCTTT. Translating gives CAWSDRREWEGMNTEAFF. The chain carries TRBV30 and TRBJ1-1; D unclear. Trimming stripped 1 base from V and 0 bases from J, with 21 bases between. This CDR3 is built from 18 residues. Germline lookup yields CDR1 GTSNPN and CDR2 SVGIG (reference sequence).

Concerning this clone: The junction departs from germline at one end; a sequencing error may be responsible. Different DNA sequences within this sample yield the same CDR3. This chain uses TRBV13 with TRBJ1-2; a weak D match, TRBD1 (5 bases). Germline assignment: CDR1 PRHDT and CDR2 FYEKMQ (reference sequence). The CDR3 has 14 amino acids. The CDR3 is CASSPRGANYGYTF. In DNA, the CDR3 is TGTGCTAGCAGCCCCCGGGGGGCTAACTATGGCTACACCTTC.

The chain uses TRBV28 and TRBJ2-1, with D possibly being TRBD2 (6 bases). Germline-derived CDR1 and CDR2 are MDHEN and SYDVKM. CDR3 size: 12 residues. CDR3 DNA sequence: TGTGCAACAACGGAGGAGGGCTATGAGCAGTTCTTC. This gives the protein CATTEEGYEQFF.

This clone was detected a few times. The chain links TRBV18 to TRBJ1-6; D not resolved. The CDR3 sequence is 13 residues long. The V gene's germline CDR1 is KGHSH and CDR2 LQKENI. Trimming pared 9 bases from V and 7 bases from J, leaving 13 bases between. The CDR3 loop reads CASLGDRNSPLHF. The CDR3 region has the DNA TGTGCCAGTCTCGGTGATCGGAATTCACCCCTCCACTTT.

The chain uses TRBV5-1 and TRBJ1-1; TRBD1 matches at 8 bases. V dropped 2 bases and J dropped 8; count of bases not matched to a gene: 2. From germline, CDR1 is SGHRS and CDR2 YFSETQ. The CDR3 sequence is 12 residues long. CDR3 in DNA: TGCGCCAGCAGCTTTCGACAGGGGGAAGCTTTCTTT. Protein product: CASSFRQGEAFF. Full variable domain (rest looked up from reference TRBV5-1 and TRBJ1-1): KAGVTQTPRYLIKTRGQQVTLSCSPISGHRSVSWYQQTPGQGLQFLFEYFSETQRNKGNFPGRFSGRQFSNSRSEMNVSTLELGDSALYLCASSFRQGEAFFGQGTRLTVV.

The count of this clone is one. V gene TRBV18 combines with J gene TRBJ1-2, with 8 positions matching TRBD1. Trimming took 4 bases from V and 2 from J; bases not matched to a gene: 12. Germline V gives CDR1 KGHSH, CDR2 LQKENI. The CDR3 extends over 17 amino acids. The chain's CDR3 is CASSRQGQGVLNYGYTF. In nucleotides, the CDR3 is TGTGCCAGCTCACGGCAAGGACAGGGAGTTTTAAACTATGGCTACACCTTC.

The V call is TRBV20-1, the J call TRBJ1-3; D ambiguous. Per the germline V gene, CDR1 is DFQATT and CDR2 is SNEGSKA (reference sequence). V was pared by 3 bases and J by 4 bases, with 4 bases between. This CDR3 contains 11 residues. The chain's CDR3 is CSASRGNTIYF. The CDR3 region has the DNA TGCAGTGCTAGCAGAGGAAACACCATATATTTT.

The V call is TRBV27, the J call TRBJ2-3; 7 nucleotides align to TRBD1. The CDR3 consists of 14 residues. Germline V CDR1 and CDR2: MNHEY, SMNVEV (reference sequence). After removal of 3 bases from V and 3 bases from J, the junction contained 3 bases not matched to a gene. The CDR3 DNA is TGTGCCAGCAGTTTTAGGGACAGAACAGATACGCAGTATTTT. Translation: CASSFRDRTDTQYF.

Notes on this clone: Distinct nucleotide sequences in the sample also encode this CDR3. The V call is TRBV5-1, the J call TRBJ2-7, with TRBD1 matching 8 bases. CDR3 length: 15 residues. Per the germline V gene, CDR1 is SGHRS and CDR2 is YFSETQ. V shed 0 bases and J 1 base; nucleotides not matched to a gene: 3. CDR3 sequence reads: CASSLGQGASYEQYF. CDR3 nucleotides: TGCGCCAGCAGCTTGGGTCAGGGGGCATCCTACGAGCAGTACTTC.

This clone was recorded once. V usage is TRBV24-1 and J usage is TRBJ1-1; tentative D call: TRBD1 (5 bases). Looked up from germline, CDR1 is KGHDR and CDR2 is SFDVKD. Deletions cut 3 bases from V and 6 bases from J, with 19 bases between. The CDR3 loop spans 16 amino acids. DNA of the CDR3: TGTGCCACCAGTGATCCCTTGAGGGATGCGGGGGCTGAAGCTTTCTTT. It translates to CATSDPLRDAGAEAFF.

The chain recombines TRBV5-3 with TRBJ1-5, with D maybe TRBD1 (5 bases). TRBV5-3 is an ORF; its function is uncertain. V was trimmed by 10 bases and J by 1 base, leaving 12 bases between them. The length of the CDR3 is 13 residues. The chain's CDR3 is CAPKGESNQPQHF. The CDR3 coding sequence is TGTGCCCCTAAAGGGGAAAGCAATCAGCCCCAGCATTTT.

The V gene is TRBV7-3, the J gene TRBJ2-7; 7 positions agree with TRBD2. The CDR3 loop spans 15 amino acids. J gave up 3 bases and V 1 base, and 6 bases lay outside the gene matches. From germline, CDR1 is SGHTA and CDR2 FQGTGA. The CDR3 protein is CASSLRGGPIYEQYF. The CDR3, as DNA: TGTGCCAGCAGCTTAAGGGGGGGACCGATCTACGAGCAGTACTTC.

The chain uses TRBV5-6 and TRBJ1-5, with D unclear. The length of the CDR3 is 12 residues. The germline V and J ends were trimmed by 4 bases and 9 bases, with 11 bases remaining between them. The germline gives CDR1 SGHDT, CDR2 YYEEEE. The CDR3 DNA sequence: TGTGCCAGCAGCGTCAATGGGCGGCCCCAGCATTTT. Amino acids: CASSVNGRPQHF.

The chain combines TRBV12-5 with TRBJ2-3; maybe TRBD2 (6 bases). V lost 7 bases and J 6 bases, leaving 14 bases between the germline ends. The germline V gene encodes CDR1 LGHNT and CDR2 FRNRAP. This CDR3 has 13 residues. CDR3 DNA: TGTGCTAGTGTACCGGAGGGCTCGGATACGCAGTATTTT. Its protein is CASVPEGSDTQYF.